These 4 T cell receptor beta chains were all obtained from the same sample, sequenced in a study of immune evolution from preneoplasia to lung adenocarcinoma (dated by TCRdb to the early 2020s). Libraries were made using the immunoSEQ multiplex PCR assay. TCRdb stores this immuneACCESS table with in-frame sequences only. Part of the clones is absent; in the studies checked, under half of the shortfall reflects unresolved V genes, and no reason is known for the rest. The sample data list about 4,000 clones, and around three quarters of these were observed just once. The ten top clones hold more than 13% of the sample. Sequenced: FFPE invasive lung adenocarcinoma tissue. Per the publication, the cell subset or site label means: frankly invasive lung adenocarcinoma (ADC). These receptors were taken from a person aged 70 to 85 with invasive lung adenocarcinoma. Some clones in this sample may be carry-over from other donors' samples.

V and J are TRBV6-5 and TRBJ1-2; the D is unclear. Trimming removed 5 bases at V and 4 bases at J, with 14 bases between. The CDR3 contains 14 residues. Germline V gene lookup returns CDR1 MNHEY and CDR2 SVGAGI. This CDR3 reads CASSRIGGGYGYTF. Here the CDR3 DNA reads TGTGCCAGCAGTCGGATTGGAGGAGGCTATGGCTACACCTTC.

The chain recombines TRBV30 with TRBJ2-2; D might be TRBD2 (5 bases). With 0 bases removed from V and 4 bases from J, the gap between germline ends came to 12 bases. CDR1 and CDR2 (germline): GTSNPN, SVGIG (reference sequence). The CDR3 is 15 residues long. CDR3 residues: CAWSVSGKATGELFF. Written as DNA, the CDR3 is TGTGCCTGGAGTGTAAGCGGTAAAGCCACCGGGGAGCTGTTTTTT. Full variable domain (rest looked up from reference TRBV30 and TRBJ2-2): SQTIHQWPATLVQPVGSPLSLECTVEGTSNPNLYWYRQAAGRGLQLLFYSVGIGQISSEVPQNLSASRPQDRQFILSSKKLLLSDSGFYLCAWSVSGKATGELFFGEGSRLTVL.

J is TRBJ2-1 and V is TRBV11-2; D ambiguous. Trimming stripped 1 base from V and 8 bases from J, with 12 bases between. The germline gives CDR1 SGHAT, CDR2 FQNNGV. The length of the CDR3 is 14 residues. In DNA, the CDR3 is TGTGCCAGCAGCTTAGGGTCTTCGGGCCATGAGCAGTTCTTC. Encoded protein: CASSLGSSGHEQFF.

The rearrangement links TRBV4-2 to TRBJ1-5; TRBD1 agrees at 9 bases. The V gene end was trimmed by 4 bases and the J gene end by 2 bases; junction bases not matched to a gene: 6. This CDR3 spans 16 amino acids. The germline gives CDR1 LGHNA, CDR2 YNFKEQ. CDR3 in amino acids: CASSLYRTGGNQPQHF. The CDR3 bases are TGTGCCAGCAGCCTCTATCGGACAGGGGGCAATCAGCCCCAGCATTTT.